Presented here are 8 T cell receptor beta chains from one specimen sequenced in a study of persistence of HIV-infected CD4 T cells. For these receptors, no antigen is known. Sequencing used immunoSEQ version 4 in survey mode. Sequenced by immunoSEQ multiplex PCR; TCRdb stores in-frame clones only, minus some. Of around 48,000 clones detected, around 72% appear once; the ten largest clones hold about 3%. Lysates of CMV-infected fibroblasts at approximately 9.6 ug/mL stimulated these cells. CD40L/CD69 double-negative CD45RO-high memory CD4+ T cells were collected. This sample comprised CD4+ T cells sorted from PBMCs after approximately 20-hour stimulation, obtained from a patient who received antiretroviral therapy. These receptors all stem from an adult man with HIV who was CMV-seropositive.

This clone has only a few counts. The chain uses TRBV19 and TRBJ1-1; D remains unclear. The CDR3 runs to 13 residues. Looked up from germline, CDR1 is LNHDA and CDR2 is SQIVND (reference sequence). Between the trimmed V and J ends, which lost 0 bases and 7 bases, there was a span of 9 bases. CDR3 in amino acids: CASSIDLDGEAFF. The CDR3 DNA reads as TGTGCCAGTAGTATAGACCTGGACGGTGAAGCTTTCTTT. The full variable domain, rest sourced from reference TRBV19 and TRBJ1-1, is DGGITQSPKYLFRKEGQNVTLSCEQNLNHDAMYWYRQDPGQGLRLIYYSQIVNDFQKGDIAEGYSVSREKKESFPLTVTSAQKNPTAFYLCASSIDLDGEAFFGQGTRLTVV.

This chain connects TRBV12-3 or TRBV12-4 to TRBJ2-3, with D unclear. The CDR3 has 12 amino acids. V lost 3 bases and J lost 4, with 5 bases in between. CDR3 nucleotide sequence: TGTGCCAGCAGTTTCGACCCAGATACGCAGTATTTT. It is translated as CASSFDPDTQYF.

The chain combines TRBV29-1 with TRBJ2-7; 8 bases fit TRBD1. The germline gives CDR1 SQVTM, CDR2 ANQGSEA. V shed 0 bases, J shed 2 bases, and the junction held 3 bases outside the gene matches. The CDR3 loop spans 14 amino acids. The DNA for the CDR3 is TGCAGCGTTGAAGATGGGACAGGAACCTACGAGCAGTACTTC. This gives the protein CSVEDGTGTYEQYF.

The chain combines TRBV10-3 with TRBJ2-2; the match to TRBD1 covers 8 bases. The CDR3 has 16 residues. CDR1 and CDR2 (germline): ENHRY, SYGVKD. J lost 6 bases, V lost 10 bases, and 16 bases had no gene match. CDR3 region: CATGGAGGDRPGELFF. The DNA for the CDR3 is TGTGCCACCGGGGGAGCAGGGGGCGATCGGCCCGGGGAGCTGTTTTTT.

The rearrangement links TRBV29-1 to TRBJ2-5; D perhaps matches TRBD1 (6 bases). CDR1 SQVTM and CDR2 ANQGSEA come from the germline V gene. The CDR3 runs to 14 residues. V was trimmed by 4 bases and J by 2 bases, leaving 14 bases between them. The CDR3, as DNA: TGCAGCGTTGGGGCTCCCAGGGGACAAGAGACCCAGTACTTC. It encodes CSVGAPRGQETQYF.

The chain employs TRBV6-5 and TRBJ2-2; D is perhaps TRBD2 (5 bases). Germline CDR1 MNHEY, CDR2 SVGAGI. The CDR3 contains 15 residues. Trimming removed 4 bases at V and 8 bases at J, with 17 bases between. The chain's CDR3 is CASSSSSRATGELFF. The CDR3 DNA follows: TGTGCCAGCAGTTCCTCTAGCCGGGCCACGGGGGAGCTGTTTTTT.

This rearrangement joins TRBV19 to TRBJ1-1, with 10 bases that match TRBD1. The V gene end was trimmed by 4 bases and the J gene end by 5 bases; junction bases not matched to a gene: 4. The CDR3 extends over 14 amino acids. Germline-derived CDR1 and CDR2 are LNHDA and SQIVND (reference sequence). In DNA, the CDR3 is TGTGCCAGTAGTAGTGGGACAGGGGTTACTGAAGCTTTCTTT. Translated: CASSSGTGVTEAFF.

This clone was recorded once. The CDR3 reads CASSYSPTGGIYNEQFF. In nucleotides, the CDR3 is TGTGCCAGCAGTTACTCCCCCACGGGGGGGATCTACAATGAGCAGTTCTTC. The V call is TRBV6-2 or TRBV6-3, the J call TRBJ2-1, with TRBD2 matching 8 bases. From germline, CDR1 is MNHEY and CDR2 SVGEGT. This CDR3 contains 17 residues. The ends lost 0 bases at V and 3 bases at J; junction bases unmatched: 7.